Shown below are 27 T cell receptor beta chains from a single sample sequenced in a study of cytomegalovirus exposure and HLA in healthy donors. The PCR made use of 60 Vbeta and 13 Jbeta primers. TCRdb's copy holds only in-frame clones and misses some; the assay was immunoSEQ multiplex PCR. The sample yields approximately 190,000 clones, over 70% seen once. Source material: PBMCs. Receptors were obtained from a man aged 45 to 65 in good health and CMV-seronegative.

This clone was observed a single time. This chain joins TRBV6-1 and TRBJ1-5; D might be TRBD1 (6 bases). The CDR3 runs 17 residues. Germline CDR1 reads MNHNS; CDR2 reads SASEGT. Trimming took 2 bases from V and 0 from J, leaving 14 bases between them. The CDR3 protein is CASSEKTGPYSNQPQHF. For the CDR3, the DNA is TGTGCCAGCAGTGAAAAGACAGGCCCTTATAGCAATCAGCCCCAGCATTTT.

This clone was detected once. The chain links TRBV6-4 to TRBJ2-1; 8 bases fit TRBD2. Per germline, CDR1 MRHNA and CDR2 SNTAGT. J was trimmed by 9 bases and V by 5 bases; bases with no gene match: 9. The CDR3 runs to 14 residues. CDR3 sequence reads: CASSSDGGAGEQFF. The CDR3 coding sequence is TGTGCCAGCAGTTCGGACGGGGGGGCGGGTGAGCAGTTCTTC.

The chain recombines TRBV30 with TRBJ1-2; 7 bases line up with TRBD1. The J segment lost 8 bases and the V segment lost 4 bases, leaving 13 bases of the junction unmatched. The CDR3 runs 14 residues. The germline V gene has CDR1 GTSNPN and CDR2 SVGIG (reference sequence). The CDR3 coding sequence is TGTGCCTGGATAAAAGAGAAGACAGGGAGAGGCTACACCTTC. Its translation is CAWIKEKTGRGYTF. Filled out from reference TRBV30 and TRBJ1-2, the complete variable domain reads SQTIHQWPATLVQPVGSPLSLECTVEGTSNPNLYWYRQAAGRGLQLLFYSVGIGQISSEVPQNLSASRPQDRQFILSSKKLLLSDSGFYLCAWIKEKTGRGYTFGSGTRLTVV.

With respect to this clone: The junction does not match germline at one end; this may be a read error. The rearrangement uses TRBV7-9 and TRBJ2-7, with a possible D match to TRBD1 (6 bases). The germline CDR1 and CDR2 sequences are SEHNR and FQNEAQ (reference sequence). The CDR3 is 15 residues long. This CDR3 is CSSSLIQGNSYEQYF. DNA of the CDR3: TGTTCCAGCAGCTTAATCCAGGGGAACTCCTACGAGCAGTACTTC. The full variable domain, completed using reference TRBV7-9 and TRBJ2-7, is DTGVSQNPRHKITKRGQNVTFRCDPISEHNRLYWYRQTLGQGPEFLTYFQNEAQLEKSRLLSDRFSAERPKGSFSTLEIQRTEQGDSAMYLCSSSLIQGNSYEQYFGPGTRLTVT.

The chain carries TRBV7-9 and TRBJ1-1; D uncertain. The germline CDR1 and CDR2 sequences are SEHNR and FQNEAQ (reference sequence). This CDR3 has 12 amino acids. The V end lost 2 bases, the J end lost 3 bases, and 4 bases lay between the germline ends. CDR3 in DNA: TGTGCCAGCAGCTTACAGGACACTGAAGCTTTCTTT. Amino acids: CASSLQDTEAFF.

The CDR3 loop is CASSRSPGGIEKLFF. CDR3 in DNA: TGTGCCAGCAGCCGCTCCCCGGGCGGGATCGAAAAACTGTTTTTT. The chain uses TRBV28 and TRBJ1-4; D unresolved. The V end was cut by 6 bases, the J end by 8 bases, with 19 bases between. Germline V gene lookup returns CDR1 MDHEN and CDR2 SYDVKM. The CDR3 spans 15 residues.

The rearrangement uses TRBV9 and TRBJ2-1, with TRBD1 matching 9 bases. The CDR3 is made up of 15 amino acids. The germline CDR1 and CDR2 sequences are SGDLS and YYNGEE. The V and J ends lost 5 bases and 7 bases, in that order; junction bases with no gene match: 10. CDR3 in amino acids: CASRDPGQGSNEQFF. CDR3 coding DNA: TGTGCCAGCAGGGATCCGGGACAGGGATCTAATGAGCAGTTCTTC.

V usage is TRBV6-5 and J usage is TRBJ1-2, with TRBD1 identical over 10 bases. CDR1 MNHEY and CDR2 SVGAGI come from the germline V gene. This CDR3 region has 13 residues. Unmatched junction bases numbered 6, after V lost 6 bases and J lost 8 bases. CDR3 sequence (DNA): TGTGCCAGCAGACCCGGGACAGGGGACGGCTACACCTTC. It encodes CASRPGTGDGYTF.

The rearrangement joins TRBV4-1 to TRBJ1-2; 9 bases are a match to TRBD1. The J segment lost 7 bases and the V segment lost 4 bases, leaving 4 bases of the junction unmatched. This CDR3 region has 13 residues. The germline V gene encodes CDR1 MGHRA and CDR2 YSYEKL. This CDR3 reads CASSLGQGSGYTF. The CDR3, as DNA: TGCGCCAGCAGCCTGGGACAGGGAAGTGGCTACACCTTC.

In its sample, this clone was seen a few times. The genes are TRBV7-2 and TRBJ2-3; tentatively, D is TRBD1 (6 bases). Germline CDR1 reads SGHTA; CDR2 reads FQGNSA. CDR3 length: 14 residues. V lost 5 bases and J lost 4, with 13 bases in between. CDR3 nucleotide sequence: TGTGCCAGCAGCGCCACAGGGTTACCAGATACGCAGTATTTT. Translated, it gives CASSATGLPDTQYF.

The chain links TRBV6-6 to TRBJ2-1, with TRBD2 identical over 7 bases. CDR3 length: 12 residues. With 5 bases clipped from V and 9 bases from J, the junction kept 4 bases outside the gene matches. Germline V gene lookup returns CDR1 MNHNY and CDR2 SVGAGI (reference sequence). The CDR3 loop reads CASSRREGEQFF. The DNA of the CDR3 is TGTGCCAGCAGTCGCAGGGAGGGTGAGCAGTTCTTC.

The chain recombines TRBV4-3 with TRBJ1-2; D might be TRBD1 (5 bases). V was pared by 3 bases and J by 5 bases, with 10 bases between. The germline V gene has CDR1 LGHNA and CDR2 YSLEER. The CDR3 contains 13 residues. As DNA, the CDR3 is TGCGCCAGCAGCCATAGGGGTTGGTATGGCTACACCTTC. Translated: CASSHRGWYGYTF.

This clone was counted a few times. The chain recombines TRBV27 with TRBJ1-1; TRBD1 might be the D (5 bases). Germline V gene data show CDR1 as MNHEY and CDR2 as SMNVEV (reference sequence). CDR3 length equals 11 residues. Trimming left V 11 bases short and J 8 bases short, with 15 bases between. CDR3 coding DNA: TGTGCCTCCGGGACTCTTCCGGAAGCTTTCTTT. Translating gives CASGTLPEAFF.

The chain links TRBV7-9 to TRBJ2-2; TRBD2 might be the D (5 bases). Germline V gives CDR1 SEHNR, CDR2 FQNEAQ (reference sequence). The CDR3 covers 14 residues. V was pared by 4 bases and J by 4 bases, with 10 bases between. The CDR3 is CASSSRTRTGELFF. As DNA, the CDR3 is TGTGCCAGCAGCTCTAGGACTCGCACCGGGGAGCTGTTTTTT.

To note about this clone: Other DNA sequences in the same sample also yield this CDR3. The CDR3: CASSLVGGGAHEQYF. Here the CDR3 DNA reads TGTGCCAGCAGCTTAGTTGGCGGGGGGGCCCACGAGCAGTACTTC. The chain uses TRBV7-9 and TRBJ2-7; TRBD2 matches 9 bases. The CDR3 length is 15 residues. Germline V gene data show CDR1 as SEHNR and CDR2 as FQNEAQ (reference sequence). The V gene end was trimmed by 1 base and the J gene end by 5 bases; junction bases not matched to a gene: 6.

The gene calls are TRBV6-5 and TRBJ2-5; D possibly corresponds to TRBD1 (6 bases). The V gene lost 6 bases and the J gene lost 6 bases, with 17 bases spanning the gap. CDR3 length: 14 residues. Germline V gene sequence: CDR1 MNHEY, CDR2 SVGAGI. Here the CDR3 DNA reads TGTGCCAGCAGCCTGGGGGACACGGGGCAGACCCAGTACTTC. Translating gives CASSLGDTGQTQYF.

This clone was observed once. V usage is TRBV19 and J usage is TRBJ2-7, with 8 bases aligning to TRBD1. The CDR3 is 15 amino acids. After removal of 3 bases from V and 3 bases from J, the junction contained 7 bases not matched to a gene. Germline V CDR1 and CDR2: LNHDA, SQIVND (reference sequence). The CDR3 loop reads CASSMVGQGYYEQYF. As DNA, the CDR3 is TGTGCCAGTAGTATGGTAGGACAGGGTTACTACGAGCAGTACTTC.

This clone was counted only a few times. Its ends do not fully match the called genes, so a read error is possible. This chain joins TRBV7-9 and TRBJ2-7; D call uncertain. CDR1 SEHNR and CDR2 FQNEAQ come from the germline V gene (reference sequence). The CDR3 length is 12 residues. This CDR3 reads CSSSLLSYEQYF. CDR3 sequence (DNA): TGTTCCAGCAGCTTATTATCCTACGAGCAGTACTTC.

This clone occurred once. The chain joins TRBV11-3 to TRBJ2-1; TRBD1 aligns across 8 bases. The CDR3 is 15 residues long. The V and J ends lost 0 bases and 9 bases, in that order; junction bases with no gene match: 7. Per the germline V gene, CDR1 is SGHNT and CDR2 is YENEEA. The CDR3 here is CASSLDGQGFTEQFF. The CDR3 nucleotides read TGTGCCAGCAGCTTAGATGGACAGGGATTCACTGAGCAGTTCTTC.

This clone was observed once. The chain combines TRBV19 with TRBJ2-1; TRBD1 might be the D (5 bases). V was cut by 4 bases and J by 4 bases, with 11 bases left in between. The CDR3 contains 14 residues. Germline V CDR1 and CDR2: LNHDA, SQIVND (reference sequence). The CDR3 reads CASSTQTVYNEQFF. The DNA for the CDR3 is TGTGCCAGTAGTACCCAGACAGTTTACAATGAGCAGTTCTTC.

The chain is built from TRBV9 and TRBJ1-3, with D perhaps TRBD1 (5 bases). With 4 bases removed from V and 4 bases from J, the gap between germline ends came to 18 bases. Germline V gene data show CDR1 as SGDLS and CDR2 as YYNGEE. This CDR3 has 16 amino acids. CDR3 loop: CASSRRQGGAGNTIYF. The CDR3 bases are TGTGCCAGCAGCCGACGCCAGGGCGGGGCGGGAAACACCATATATTTT.

The rearrangement uses TRBV29-1 and TRBJ1-2, with D possibly TRBD1 on 6 matching bases. Trimming stripped 3 bases from V and 3 bases from J, with 14 bases between. Germline CDR1 reads SQVTM; CDR2 reads ANQGSEA. This CDR3 spans 14 amino acids. The CDR3 here is CSVDKTGAYYGYTF. CDR3 sequence (DNA): TGCAGCGTTGATAAGACAGGAGCTTACTATGGCTACACCTTC.

The rearrangement links TRBV9 to TRBJ1-1, with 8 nucleotides matching TRBD1. The CDR3 extends over 15 amino acids. J lost 3 bases, V lost 2 bases, and 6 bases had no gene match. Germline V CDR1 and CDR2: SGDLS, YYNGEE. The DNA for the CDR3 is TGTGCCAGCAGCGTTCAGGGGGCGCGGGACACTGAAGCTTTCTTT. It yields the protein CASSVQGARDTEAFF. Together with reference TRBV9 and TRBJ1-1, the CDR3 gives the full variable domain: DSGVTQTPKHLITATGQRVTLRCSPRSGDLSVYWYQQSLDQGLQFLIQYYNGEERAKGNILERFSAQQFPDLHSELNLSSLELGDSALYFCASSVQGARDTEAFFGQGTRLTVV.

The chain employs TRBV14 and TRBJ2-7; D is unclear. V lost 6 bases to trimming and J lost 3 bases, with 12 bases between them. This CDR3 spans 13 amino acids. The V gene's germline CDR1 is SGHDN and CDR2 FVKESK. DNA for the CDR3: TGTGCCAGCAGACCAACTGTTGGCTACGAGCAGTACTTC. This codes for CASRPTVGYEQYF.

This clone was observed a few times. The V gene is TRBV5-8, the J gene TRBJ2-2; D is perhaps TRBD2 (6 bases). V dropped 4 bases and J dropped 1 base, with 17 bases sitting between them. This CDR3 is 17 amino acids long. Looked up from germline, CDR1 is SGHTS and CDR2 is YDEGEE. This CDR3 is CASSSRSAGKNTGELFF. CDR3 nucleotide sequence: TGTGCCAGCAGCAGTAGATCGGCGGGGAAGAACACCGGGGAGCTGTTTTTT. Variable domain in full (rest from reference TRBV5-8 and TRBJ2-2): EAGVTQSPTHLIKTRGQQATLRCSPISGHTSVYWYQQALGLGLQFLLWYDEGEERNRGNFPPRFSGRQFPNYSSELNVNALELEDSALYLCASSSRSAGKNTGELFFGEGSRLTVL.

This clone was detected once. The CDR3 loop reads CASSQVRTGWDSPLHF. CDR3 sequence (DNA): TGTGCCAGCAGCCAAGTTCGGACAGGGTGGGATTCACCCCTCCACTTT. The chain recombines TRBV4-2 with TRBJ1-6; 8 nucleotides agree with TRBD1. The CDR3 sequence is 16 residues long. Trimming removed 1 base from V and 8 bases from J; junction bases left unmatched: 7. Germline CDR1 reads LGHNA; CDR2 reads YNFKEQ.

V gene TRBV9 combines with J gene TRBJ2-2; 7 nucleotides match TRBD2. CDR3 length: 17 residues. The V and J ends lost 0 bases and 6 bases, in that order; junction bases with no gene match: 11. Germline CDR1 is SGDLS and CDR2 is YYNGEE. As DNA, the CDR3 is TGTGCCAGCAGCGTAGAAGGTCGGACTAGGTCCCCCGGGGAGCTGTTTTTT. This gives the protein CASSVEGRTRSPGELFF.